The present entry profiles one T cell receptor (beta chain) with its context. Original processing methods: Estimation of nucleated cell counts relied on the amplification of reference gene primers. Profiled with immunoSEQ multiplex PCR; TCRdb holds only in-frame clones, not every one. The DNA gave D and trimming, while V, J and clone size come from that table. The sample includes just over 300,000 clones, roughly nine tenths of them seen just once. The data are from a study of blood T cell repertoires in COVID-19. J lost 4 bases, V lost 5 bases, and 7 bases had no gene match. CDR3 length equals 15 residues. Germline V CDR1 and CDR2: LNHDA, SQIVND (reference sequence).

This clonotype was sampled from a man aged 18 to 29 with active or convalescent COVID-19. What was sequenced was peripheral blood. The chain has TRBV19 and TRBJ2-1; 8 bases are shared with TRBD1. CDR3 DNA sequence: TGTGCCAGTAGTGAACCGGGACAGGATTACAATGAGCAGTTCTTC. Its translation is CASSEPGQDYNEQFF.